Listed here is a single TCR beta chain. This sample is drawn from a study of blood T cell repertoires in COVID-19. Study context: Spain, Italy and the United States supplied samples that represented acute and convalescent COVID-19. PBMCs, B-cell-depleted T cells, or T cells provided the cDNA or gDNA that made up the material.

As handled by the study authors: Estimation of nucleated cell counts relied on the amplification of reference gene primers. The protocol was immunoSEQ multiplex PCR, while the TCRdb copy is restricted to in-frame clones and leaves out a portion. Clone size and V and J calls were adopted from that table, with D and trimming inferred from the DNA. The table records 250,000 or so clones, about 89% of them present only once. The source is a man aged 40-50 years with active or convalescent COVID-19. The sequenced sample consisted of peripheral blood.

The CDR3 DNA sequence: TGTGCCAGTAGTATTGGAGACAGGAGTGAAAAACTGTTTTTT. Protein: CASSIGDRSEKLFF. The V and J genes are TRBV19 and TRBJ1-4; a weak D match, TRBD1 (6 bases). Germline CDR1 and CDR2: LNHDA and SQIVND (reference sequence). The germline V and J ends were trimmed by 3 bases and 7 bases, with 12 bases remaining between them. This CDR3 region has 14 residues.